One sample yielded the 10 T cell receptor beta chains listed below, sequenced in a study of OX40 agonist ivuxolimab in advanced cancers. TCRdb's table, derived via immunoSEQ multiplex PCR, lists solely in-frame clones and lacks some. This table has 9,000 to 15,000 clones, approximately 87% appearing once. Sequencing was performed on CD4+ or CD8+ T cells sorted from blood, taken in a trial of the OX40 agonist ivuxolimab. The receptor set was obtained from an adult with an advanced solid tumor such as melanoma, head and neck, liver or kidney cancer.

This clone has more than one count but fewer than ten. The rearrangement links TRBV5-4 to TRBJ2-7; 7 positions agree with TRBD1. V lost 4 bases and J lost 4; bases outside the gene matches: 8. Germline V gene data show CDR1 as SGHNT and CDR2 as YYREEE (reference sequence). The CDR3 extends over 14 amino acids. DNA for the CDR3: TGTGCCAGCAGCGTCGACAGGGAGTGGTACGAGCAGTACTTC. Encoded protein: CASSVDREWYEQYF.

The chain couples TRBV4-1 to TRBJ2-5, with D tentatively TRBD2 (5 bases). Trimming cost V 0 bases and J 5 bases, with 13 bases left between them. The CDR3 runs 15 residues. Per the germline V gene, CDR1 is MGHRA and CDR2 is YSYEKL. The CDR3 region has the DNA TGCGCCAGCAGCCAAGACTCGTACAGAGGGGAGACCCAGTACTTC. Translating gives CASSQDSYRGETQYF.

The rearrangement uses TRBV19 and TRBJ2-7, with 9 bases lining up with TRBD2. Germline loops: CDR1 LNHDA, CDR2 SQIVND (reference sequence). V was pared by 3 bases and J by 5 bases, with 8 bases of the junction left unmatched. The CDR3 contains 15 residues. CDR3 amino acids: CASSIGAGGPHEQYF. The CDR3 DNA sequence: TGTGCCAGTAGTATCGGAGCGGGAGGTCCCCACGAGCAGTACTTC.

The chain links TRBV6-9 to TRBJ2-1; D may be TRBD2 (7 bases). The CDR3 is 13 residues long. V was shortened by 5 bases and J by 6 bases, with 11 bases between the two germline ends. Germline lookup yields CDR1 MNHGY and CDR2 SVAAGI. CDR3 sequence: CASSKGEGNEQFF. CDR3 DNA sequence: TGTGCCAGCAGTAAGGGGGAGGGCAATGAGCAGTTCTTC.

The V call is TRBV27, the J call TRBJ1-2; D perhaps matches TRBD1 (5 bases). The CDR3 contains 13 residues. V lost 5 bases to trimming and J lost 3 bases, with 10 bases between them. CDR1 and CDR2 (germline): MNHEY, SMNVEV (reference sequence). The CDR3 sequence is CASSPQGHYGYTF. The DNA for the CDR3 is TGTGCCAGCAGTCCGCAGGGCCACTATGGCTACACCTTC.

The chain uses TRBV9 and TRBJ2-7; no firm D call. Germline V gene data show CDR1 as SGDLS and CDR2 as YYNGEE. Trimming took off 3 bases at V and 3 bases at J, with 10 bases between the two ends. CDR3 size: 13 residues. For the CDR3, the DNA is TGTGCCAGCAGCGCGCCCAGGAGCTACGAGCAGTACTTC. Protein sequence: CASSAPRSYEQYF.

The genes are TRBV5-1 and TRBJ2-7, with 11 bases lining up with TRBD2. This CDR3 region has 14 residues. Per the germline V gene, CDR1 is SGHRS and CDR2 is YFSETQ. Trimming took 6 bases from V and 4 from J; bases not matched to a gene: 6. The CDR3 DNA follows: TGCGCCAGCAAGTACACTAGCGGGAGTTACGAGCAGTACTTC. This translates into CASKYTSGSYEQYF. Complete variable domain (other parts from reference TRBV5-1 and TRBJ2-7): KAGVTQTPRYLIKTRGQQVTLSCSPISGHRSVSWYQQTPGQGLQFLFEYFSETQRNKGNFPGRFSGRQFSNSRSEMNVSTLELGDSALYLCASKYTSGSYEQYFGPGTRLTVT.

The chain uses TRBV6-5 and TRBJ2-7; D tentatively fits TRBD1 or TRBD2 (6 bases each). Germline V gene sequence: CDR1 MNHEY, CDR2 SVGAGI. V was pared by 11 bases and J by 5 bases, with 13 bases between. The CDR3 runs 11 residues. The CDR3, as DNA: TGTGCCGTTTCGGGGGCGGACGAGCAGTACTTC. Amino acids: CAVSGADEQYF.

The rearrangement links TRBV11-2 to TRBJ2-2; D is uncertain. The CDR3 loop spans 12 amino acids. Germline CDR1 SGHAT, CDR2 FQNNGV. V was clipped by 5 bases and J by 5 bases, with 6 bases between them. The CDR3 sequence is CASSSITGELFF. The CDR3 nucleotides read TGTGCCAGCAGCAGTATAACCGGGGAGCTGTTTTTT.

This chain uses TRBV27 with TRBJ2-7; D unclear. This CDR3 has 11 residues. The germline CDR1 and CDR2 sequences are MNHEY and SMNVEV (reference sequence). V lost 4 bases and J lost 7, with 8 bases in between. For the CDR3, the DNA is TGTGCCAGCAGTTCCTCTTGGGAGCAGTACTTC. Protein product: CASSSSWEQYF.